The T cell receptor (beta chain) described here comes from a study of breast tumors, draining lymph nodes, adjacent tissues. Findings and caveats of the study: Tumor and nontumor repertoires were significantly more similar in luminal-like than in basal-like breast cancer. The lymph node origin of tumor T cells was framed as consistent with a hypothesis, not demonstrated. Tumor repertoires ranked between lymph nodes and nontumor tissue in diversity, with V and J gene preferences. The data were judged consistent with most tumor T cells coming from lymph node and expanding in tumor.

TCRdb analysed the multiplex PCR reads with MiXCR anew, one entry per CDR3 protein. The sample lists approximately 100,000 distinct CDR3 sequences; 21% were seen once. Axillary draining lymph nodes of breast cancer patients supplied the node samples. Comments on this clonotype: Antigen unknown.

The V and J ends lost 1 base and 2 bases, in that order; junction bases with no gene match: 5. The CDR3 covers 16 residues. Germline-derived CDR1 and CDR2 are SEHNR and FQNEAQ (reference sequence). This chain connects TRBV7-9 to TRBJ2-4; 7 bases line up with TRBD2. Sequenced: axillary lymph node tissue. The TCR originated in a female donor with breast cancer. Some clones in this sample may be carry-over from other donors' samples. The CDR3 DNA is TGTGCCAGCAGCTTAGTGTTAGCGGGTCCCAAAAACATTCAGTACTTC. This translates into CASSLVLAGPKNIQYF.